A single sample is the source of the 21 T cell receptor beta chains below, sequenced in a study of metastatic and nonmetastatic thyroid tumors (dated by TCRdb to the early 2020s). No patient had received any treatment before thyroid surgery. Preparation of the library involved PCR. TCRdb records Illumina HiSeq 4000 as the sequencer. TCRdb trimmed public reads at Q25 via fastp, called clones via MiXCR and kept in-frame beta chains. A total of some 23,000 clones appear in this sample, approximately 22% of them only once. Clones ranked in the top ten supply around 4% of the sample. What was sequenced was adjacent normal tissue. These receptors came from a female donor with papillary thyroid cancer or a benign thyroid nodule (not recorded which). Some clones in this sample may be carry-over from other donors' samples.

The V call is TRBV6-1, the J call TRBJ1-1; 9 bases are a match to TRBD1. The V segment lost 3 bases and the J segment 4 bases; nucleotides outside the gene matches: 6. Germline V CDR1 and CDR2: MNHNS, SASEGT. CDR3 size: 15 residues. DNA of the CDR3: TGTGCCAGCAGTGAGCGGACAGGGGCGGGCACTGAAGCTTTCTTT. Translation gives CASSERTGAGTEAFF.

This clone was seen many times. The chain carries TRBV9 and TRBJ2-3, with D possibly called TRBD1 or TRBD2 (5 bases each). The germline V and J ends were trimmed by 0 bases and 1 base, with 12 bases remaining between them. Germline V gives CDR1 SGDLS, CDR2 YYNGEE. This CDR3 comprises 16 residues. The CDR3 loop reads CASSVDPGAGTDTQYF. In DNA, the CDR3 is TGTGCCAGCAGCGTAGACCCCGGGGCCGGCACAGATACGCAGTATTTT. The whole variable domain, filled in from reference TRBV9 and TRBJ2-3, reads DSGVTQTPKHLITATGQRVTLRCSPRSGDLSVYWYQQSLDQGLQFLIQYYNGEERAKGNILERFSAQQFPDLHSELNLSSLELGDSALYFCASSVDPGAGTDTQYFGPGTRLTVL.

This clone has only a few counts. CDR3 protein: CASSYPDSANYATYEQYF. CDR3 bases: TGTGCCAGCAGTTACCCGGACAGTGCGAACTATGCTACCTACGAGCAGTACTTC. The chain employs TRBV6-5 and TRBJ2-7; maybe TRBD1 (6 bases). Trimming removed 2 bases at V and 2 bases at J, with 22 bases between. The CDR3 has 18 residues. The germline V gene encodes CDR1 MNHEY and CDR2 SVGAGI.

Concerning this clone: A much larger clonotype is one base distant, so this may be a read error. This rearrangement joins TRBV29-1 to TRBJ2-1, with 8 positions matching TRBD2. The germline V gene encodes CDR1 SQVTM and CDR2 ANQGSEA. Trimming cost V 4 bases and J 8 bases; bases outside gene matches: 10. The CDR3 sequence is 14 residues long. This chain's CDR3 is CSVGGIGRVYEQFF. Here the CDR3 DNA reads TGCAGCGTTGGAGGTATCGGGAGGGTCTATGAGCAGTTCTTC.

At least ten counts were recorded for this clone. The CDR3 sequence is CSASRHSDYGYTF. CDR3 coding DNA: TGCAGTGCTAGCAGGCACTCCGACTATGGCTACACCTTC. The chain links TRBV20-1 to TRBJ1-2; D gene uncertain. CDR1 is DFQATT and CDR2 is SNEGSKA in the germline V gene (reference sequence). This CDR3 has 13 residues. V lost 3 bases and J 3 bases, leaving 11 bases between the germline ends.

With regard to this clone: Given a much more abundant clone one base away, this may be a read error. The chain recombines TRBV6-1 with TRBJ1-1; TRBD1 matches at 9 bases. Trimming took 4 bases from V and 5 from J; bases not matched to a gene: 5. CDR3 length equals 14 residues. Germline loops: CDR1 MNHNS, CDR2 SASEGT. The CDR3 reads CASSAWTGVTEAFF. DNA for the CDR3: TGTGCCAGCAGTGCCTGGACAGGGGTTACTGAAGCTTTCTTT.

This clone appeared many times. J is TRBJ1-1 and V is TRBV20-1; D unclear. Germline V CDR1 and CDR2: DFQATT, SNEGSKA (reference sequence). Trimming shortened V by 1 base and J by 1 base, and 7 bases separated the two germline ends. The CDR3 totals 13 residues. DNA for the CDR3: TGCAGTGCTAGAGGGACCGCGAACACTGAAGCTTTCTTT. It is translated as CSARGTANTEAFF.

Sample share makes this clone medium-sized. V is TRBV12-3 or TRBV12-4 and J is TRBJ2-1; D could derive from TRBD1 or TRBD2 (6 bases each). The V end lost 8 bases, the J end lost 8 bases, and 13 bases lay between the germline ends. The CDR3 runs to 12 residues. The CDR3 reads CASDRGTDEQFF. The CDR3 DNA sequence: TGTGCCAGCGATAGGGGGACTGATGAGCAGTTCTTC.

This clone ranks as medium-sized. V usage is TRBV20-1 and J usage is TRBJ2-7, with a possible D match to TRBD1 (5 bases). Between the trimmed V and J ends, which lost 4 bases and 2 bases, there was a span of 9 bases. This CDR3 is 12 amino acids long. Germline CDR1 DFQATT, CDR2 SNEGSKA (reference sequence). The CDR3 DNA reads as TGCAGTGCTAATCAGGGTCCCTACGAGCAGTACTTC. It codes for CSANQGPYEQYF.

This clone was counted a few times. This sequence joins TRBV6-1 and TRBJ2-7, with 7 bases matching TRBD2. The J segment lost 7 bases and the V segment lost 1 base, leaving 4 bases of the junction unmatched. CDR3 length: 13 amino acids. The germline V gene has CDR1 MNHNS and CDR2 SASEGT. The CDR3 bases are TGTGCCAGCAGTGAAGGACTAGCACGGGAGCAGTACTTC. It yields the protein CASSEGLAREQYF.

By its share, this clone is medium-sized. The J gene is TRBJ2-2, the V gene TRBV6-1, with TRBD1 matching 10 bases. Trimming at V came to 5 bases and at J to 5 bases, leaving 8 bases not matched to a gene. The CDR3 is made up of 16 amino acids. Germline V gene sequence: CDR1 MNHNS, CDR2 SASEGT. CDR3 residues: CASSTGTGDGTGELFF. The CDR3 DNA is TGTGCCAGCAGTACCGGGACAGGGGATGGGACCGGGGAGCTGTTTTTT.

By share, this clone ranks as medium-sized. The rearrangement joins TRBV6-2 or TRBV6-3 to TRBJ1-2; tentatively, D is TRBD1 (6 bases). CDR3 length equals 14 residues. The germline gives CDR1 MNHEY, CDR2 SVGEGT. The V end was cut by 7 bases, the J end by 3 bases, with 15 bases between. For the CDR3, the DNA is TGTGCCAGCACCCGGGACAATCAGGACTATGGCTACACCTTC. Protein product: CASTRDNQDYGYTF.

This clone came up many times. The V call is TRBV19, the J call TRBJ1-2; no reliable D call. The germline V and J ends were trimmed by 7 bases and 1 base, with 22 bases remaining between them. Germline loops: CDR1 LNHDA, CDR2 SQIVND (reference sequence). The CDR3 loop spans 17 amino acids. CDR3 DNA: TGTGCCAGTATTCCAAACCCCTTACTACGGGATAACTATGGCTACACCTTC. It encodes CASIPNPLLRDNYGYTF.

This clone was detected many times. The chain employs TRBV11-1 and TRBJ2-7; TRBD1 might be the D (5 bases). There are 13 residues in the CDR3. V lost 3 bases and J 3 bases, leaving 9 bases between the germline ends. Germline values: CDR1 SGHAT, CDR2 FQDESV (reference sequence). DNA of the CDR3: TGTGCCAGCAGCTTTAGGCAGGGCTACGAGCAGTACTTC. This translates into CASSFRQGYEQYF.

This clone was seen many times. The same CDR3 can be traced to other DNA sequences in this sample. This sequence joins TRBV10-3 and TRBJ2-1; 7 nucleotides align to TRBD1. The CDR3 totals 15 residues. V shed 8 bases, J shed 5 bases, and the junction held 12 bases outside the gene matches. The germline V gene has CDR1 ENHRY and CDR2 SYGVKD. The CDR3 DNA sequence: TGTGCCATCCGGGCACCGCGACAGGGAGACAATGAGCAGTTCTTC. This encodes CAIRAPRQGDNEQFF.

V is TRBV20-1 and J is TRBJ2-3; 9 bases are shared with TRBD2. The germline CDR1 and CDR2 sequences are DFQATT and SNEGSKA (reference sequence). J was trimmed by 1 base and V by 2 bases; bases with no gene match: 1. The CDR3 spans 14 residues. The CDR3 DNA reads as TGCAGTGCTAGAAAGCGGGGGGGCACAGATACGCAGTATTTT. This encodes CSARKRGGTDTQYF.

This clone was detected many times. In the same sample, other DNA sequences code for this CDR3. The CDR3 here is CASSAPEGALGEQYF. CDR3 DNA sequence: TGTGCCAGCAGCGCTCCCGAGGGGGCGCTGGGGGAGCAGTACTTC. The rearrangement uses TRBV7-9 and TRBJ2-7, with TRBD1 matching over 7 bases. V lost 5 bases and J lost 7; bases outside the gene matches: 14. CDR1 SEHNR and CDR2 FQNEAQ come from the germline V gene (reference sequence). There are 15 residues in the CDR3.

The rearrangement uses TRBV9 and TRBJ2-7, with D perhaps being TRBD1 or TRBD2 (5 bases each). Looked up from germline, CDR1 is SGDLS and CDR2 is YYNGEE. V was cut by 0 bases and J by 3 bases, with 13 bases left in between. CDR3 size: 15 residues. DNA of the CDR3: TGTGCCAGCAGCGTAGGGGTACGGGGCGTCTACGAGCAGTACTTC. Protein sequence: CASSVGVRGVYEQYF.

V is TRBV5-5 and J is TRBJ1-4; D ambiguous. CDR1 is SGHKS and CDR2 is YYEKEE in the germline V gene (reference sequence). CDR3 size: 15 residues. Deletions cut 0 bases from V and 8 bases from J, with 14 bases between. This CDR3 is CASSLDFRGQEKLFF. CDR3 nucleotides: TGTGCCAGCAGCTTGGATTTTCGTGGTCAGGAAAAACTGTTTTTT.

This clone is termed medium-sized. This chain joins TRBV2 and TRBJ2-7, with 7 nucleotides matching TRBD2. V trimming: 7 bases; J trimming: 1 base; junction bases outside the gene matches: 7. Per germline, CDR1 SNHLY and CDR2 FYNNEI. The CDR3 extends over 14 amino acids. The CDR3 here is CASNQRGTSYEQYF. Written as DNA, the CDR3 is TGTGCCAGCAACCAGCGGGGTACATCCTACGAGCAGTACTTC.

This clone was seen at least ten times. This sequence joins TRBV5-1 and TRBJ2-5; a possible D gene is TRBD2 (5 bases). Trimming removed 4 bases from V and 5 bases from J, with 15 bases in between. Per germline, CDR1 SGHRS and CDR2 YFSETQ. CDR3 size: 14 residues. CDR3 sequence reads: CASSPTEGGETQYF. CDR3 coding DNA: TGCGCCAGCAGCCCGACTGAGGGTGGCGAGACCCAGTACTTC.